This T cell receptor (beta chain) originates from a study of identical twins (TCRdb year 2016). As for the study more broadly: The study deep-sequenced TCR alpha and beta repertoires from monozygotic twins, unrelated adults of various ages and cord blood to test whether fetal clonotypes persist. To rule out contamination, the twin experiments were replicated at different times with different library preparation protocols. Broader findings and caveats from the paper: Zero-insertion analyses could be partly confounded by invariant T cells such as MAIT and iNKT, although diverse VJ usage argued against such confounding for most clonotypes. A weaker excess of twin sharing was found in beta out-of-frame sequences because the signal-to-noise ratio was lowered by fewer shared sequences. Abundant cord blood beta clonotypes carried fewer insertions; young adult naive repertoires showed a weaker similar trend, while memory repertoires showed none. Compared with coincidental sharing between unrelated individuals, out-of-frame TCR alpha sequences shared between twins showed an excess of sequences with low generation probability. In monozygotic twins, out-of-frame TCR alpha sharing was systematically underestimated by recombination models, although the models agreed with sharing between unrelated individuals. Because the same donors could not be followed over many years, the conclusions depended on cross-sectional statistical analysis.

The library was produced with 5' RACE. Sequencing took place on an Illumina HiSeq 2000. A universal primer binding site was introduced by template switching, and a unique molecular identifier was present in the final cDNA, enabling accurate counting of TCR cDNA molecules. First-strand cDNA for TCR alpha and beta chains was synthesized from specific primers in the conserved constant-segment region. To control for contamination, every cDNA library carried two barcodes: a SMART-Mk sample barcode plus Illumina barcodes. TruSeq adapter sequences along with Illumina sample barcodes were introduced in two successive PCR steps. The Illumina HiSeq platform was used with custom primers to sequence TCR alpha and beta cDNA libraries. On the authors' methods: MiGEC processed the raw reads to extract unique molecular identifiers, while MiXCR was used to determine the CDR3 positions. For each individual, recombination models were inferred using an EM algorithm with the repgenHMM and IGoR tools. Shared clonotype analysis was performed with the tcR package in R, normalizing sharing by the product of cloneset sizes. Out-of-frame nonproductive sequences were analyzed to study raw recombination free of thymic and clonal selection effects. TCRdb trimmed public reads at Q25 via fastp, called clones via MiXCR and kept in-frame beta chains. Entries that share a CDR3 protein sequence are merged under the most common genes and DNA. It is TCRdb's table, rather than the study itself, that gives the V and J calls and clone size. Across this sample there are over 500,000 distinct CDR3 sequences, with roughly a fifth seen only once. The top ten clonotypes cover roughly 0.9% of the sample.

The sample holds a few counts of this clonotype. Its antigen is not yet known. There are no base qualities to consult, and no much larger clone falls within one base. Only healthy Caucasian donors were included. Three pairs of female monozygotic twins, all aged 18 to 29 years, made up the twin cohort. CD4+ and CD8+ T cell populations were isolated with positive isolation kits from Invitrogen. This same sample was also taken into another study, of T cells expressing NK-cell markers. From that second study: Three sorted T-cell subsets (CD3+CD56+NKG2C+, CD3+CD56+NKG2C- and CD3+CD56-NKG2C+) from 7 to 9 donors had their TCR beta-chain repertoires profiled. Most of the eight sequenced donors were HCMV-seropositive and one was HCMV-seronegative. To restrict sorting to alphabetaTCR-expressing T cells, an anti-gammadeltaTCR antibody was added in several experiments. For more than 5 donors, the dominant CD3+CD56+NKG2C+ clonotypes were among the top 10 CD8+ clonotypes and accounted for about 1.0-7.5% of CD8+ T cells. Those dominant clonotypes were again the most abundant among CD3+CD56-NKG2C+ cells in a few donors, at about 25-65%. Whether the expanded NKG2C-expressing T cell clones were specific for HCMV antigens remained unclear. The study sequenced eight donors, all healthy volunteers chosen at random: three men and five women. HCMV-specific IgG was detected in serum with a commercial ELISA kit to determine HCMV serostatus. MIGEC handled demultiplexing of the reads and grouping by UMI, while MiTCR was used to assemble and quantify clonotypes. To exclude erroneous sequences, any TCR cDNA sequence not supported by at least two reads was discarded. Downstream repertoire analysis used the tcR package, and clonotypes were matched across fractions by CDR3 nucleotide sequence plus V segment. VDJmatch was used to annotate antigen specificity against VDJdb, with one amino acid substitution in CDR3 permitted.

Material: CD4+ T cells sorted from blood. The sequence was collected from a woman aged 18-29 years in good health.

The DNA reads as follows: TGTGCCACCAGCAGCAGGGGGTATATTCAGTACTTC. This codes for CATSSRGYIQYF. The rearranged segments are TRBV15 and TRBJ2-4, with 7 central nucleotides matching TRBD1. The CDR3 has 12 amino acids, counting the end cysteine and phenylalanine. Only the CDR3 part of the read is kept: 36 bases, read in frame from the first base. CDR1 is given as LNHNV and CDR2 as YYDKDF, both from the germline V gene (reference sequence). V and J are trimmed by 3 bases and 10 bases, and the gene matches miss 3 bases of the junction.